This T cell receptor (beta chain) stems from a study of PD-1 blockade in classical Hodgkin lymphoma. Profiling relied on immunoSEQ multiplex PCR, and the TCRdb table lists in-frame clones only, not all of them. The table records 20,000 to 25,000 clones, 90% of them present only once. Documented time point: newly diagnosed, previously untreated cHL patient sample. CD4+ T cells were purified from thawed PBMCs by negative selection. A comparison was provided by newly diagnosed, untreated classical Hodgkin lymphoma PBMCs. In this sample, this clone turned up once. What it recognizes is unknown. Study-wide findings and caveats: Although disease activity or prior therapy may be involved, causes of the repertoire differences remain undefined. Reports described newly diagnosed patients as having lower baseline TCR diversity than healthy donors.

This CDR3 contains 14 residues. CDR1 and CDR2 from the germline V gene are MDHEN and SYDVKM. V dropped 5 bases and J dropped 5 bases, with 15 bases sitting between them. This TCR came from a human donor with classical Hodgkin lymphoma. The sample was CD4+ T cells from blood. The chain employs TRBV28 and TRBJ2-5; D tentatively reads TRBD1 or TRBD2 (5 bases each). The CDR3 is CASSRLSKGETQYF. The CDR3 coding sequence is TGTGCCAGCAGTCGACTATCTAAGGGGGAGACCCAGTACTTC.